A selection of T cell receptor beta chains follows, all from one sample in a study of blood T cell repertoires in COVID-19. Clones were sequenced by immunoSEQ multiplex PCR, and TCRdb holds only the in-frame ones, with some missing. The sample has some 7,000 clones; approximately 90% are singletons. Sequences were obtained from peripheral blood. Receptor source: a human donor in a cohort sampled during active COVID-19. The donor label of this sample is uncertain. Each CDR3 is given with its conserved first and last residue. The D gene is left open where the match is weak. Not every row has a clone size; where given, it reads once, few, many or a size class.

TGTGCCATCAGTGAACGGACTAGCGGGGGTGGGAATGAGCAGTTCTTC	CAISERTSGGGNEQFF	-	TRBD2	TRBV10-3	16	TRBJ2-1
TGTGCCAGCATAAGTACTAGCCTCTACGAGCAGTACTTC	CASISTSLYEQYF	-	-	TRBV6-6	13	TRBJ2-7
TGTGCCAGCAGCTGGGGGGACAGGGAGGAGGGCTACACCTTC	CASSWGDREEGYTF	-	TRBD1	TRBV11-2	14	TRBJ1-2
TGCGCCAGCAGCTTGCAGTGGCAGGGGGCCTACGAGCAGTACTTC	CASSLQWQGAYEQYF	few	TRBD1	TRBV5-1	15	TRBJ2-7
TGTGCCAGTAGTACTGGACAGGGTCCGTACGAGCAGTACTTC	CASSTGQGPYEQYF	-	TRBD1	TRBV19	14	TRBJ2-7
TGTGCCAGTAGTATAACAGGGGGAATCGGTAGCGAGACCCAGTACTTC	CASSITGGIGSETQYF	few	TRBD1	TRBV19	16	TRBJ2-5
TGTGCCAGCAGCAGCAACTCTGGGGCCAACGTCCTGACTTTC	CASSSNSGANVLTF	-	-	TRBV5-4	14	TRBJ2-6
TGTGCCAGCAGTTCGTTACGGGGGAACTATGGCTACACCTTC	CASSSLRGNYGYTF	-	-	TRBV28	14	TRBJ1-2
TGTGCCAGCAGTTCGCGGCCCGGCTACACCTTC	CASSSRPGYTF	-	-	TRBV28	11	TRBJ1-2
TGCGCCAGCAGCCAGGGTCAGGGGGCCGGGGAGCTGTTTTTT	CASSQGQGAGELFF	-	TRBD1	TRBV4-1	14	TRBJ2-2
TGTGCCAGTAGTACTCCCGGGACTAGCTCCTACAATGAGCAGTTCTTC	CASSTPGTSSYNEQFF	-	TRBD2	TRBV19	16	TRBJ2-1
TGTGCCAGCAGCTTAAAGTCAAACCGGGACATTCTACCCTACGAGCAGTACTTC	CASSLKSNRDILPYEQYF	-	-	TRBV7-9	18	TRBJ2-7
TGTGCCAACACCCCAGGGGACCGGGATGGCTACACCTTC	CANTPGDRDGYTF	-	-	TRBV12-3/TRBV12-4	13	TRBJ1-2
TGTGCCAGCAGGTATTTACAGGGCTCTGAAGCTTTCTTT	CASRYLQGSEAFF	-	-	TRBV6-5	13	TRBJ1-1
TGTGCCAGCAGCTTGGGACAGGGGGAGACAAACTATGGCTACACCTTC	CASSLGQGETNYGYTF	-	TRBD1	TRBV5-5	16	TRBJ1-2
TGTGCCAGCAGTTTACAGGGGTATGGCTACACCTTC	CASSLQGYGYTF	few	-	TRBV12-3/TRBV12-4	12	TRBJ1-2
TGTGCCAGCAGTTTCGGGGGAGCGGACGAGCAGTACTTC	CASSFGGADEQYF	-	-	TRBV6-5	13	TRBJ2-7
TGTGCCAGCAGCCTTCATCCGGGACCCCAGCGGGCAACTAATGAAAAACTGTTTTTT	CASSLHPGPQRATNEKLFF	-	-	TRBV7-2	19	TRBJ1-4
TGCGCCAGCAGCCAAGGGGGGGGCAAAGACACTGAAGCTTTCTTT	CASSQGGGKDTEAFF	-	-	TRBV4-1	15	TRBJ1-1
TGTGCCAGCAGCCTAGGACTAGCGGGAGGGGGTAACCAAGAGACCCAGTACTTC	CASSLGLAGGGNQETQYF	-	TRBD2	TRBV5-4	18	TRBJ2-5
TGCAGTGTGGGAGCAGATACGCAGTATTTT	CSVGADTQYF	-	-	TRBV20-1	10	TRBJ2-3
TGTGCCAGCAGTTCTTCAGGCTTCTATGGCTACACCTTC	CASSSSGFYGYTF	-	-	TRBV6-5	13	TRBJ1-2
TGTGCCAGCAGTGAAACAGGGAATAGCAATCAGCCCCAGCATTTT	CASSETGNSNQPQHF	-	-	TRBV2	15	TRBJ1-5
TGTGCCAGCAGCCGCGTGTCGGGGACAGGGGCCGAGCAGTACTTC	CASSRVSGTGAEQYF	-	TRBD1	TRBV27	15	TRBJ2-7
TGTGCCAGCAGCCCCCGGACAGGGGGGTACGAGCAGTACTTC	CASSPRTGGYEQYF	-	TRBD1	TRBV11-2	14	TRBJ2-7
TGTGCTAGTGGTCCAGGACAGGGGGTTTCGTACGAGCAGTACTTC	CASGPGQGVSYEQYF	once	TRBD1	TRBV12-5	15	TRBJ2-7
TGTGCCAGCAGGTGGCGGGCCTCCTACGAGCAGTACTTC	CASRWRASYEQYF	-	-	TRBV6-5	13	TRBJ2-7
TGTGCCAGCAGCGGCAAAGGGGGCTCCTACGAGCAGTACTTC	CASSGKGGSYEQYF	-	-	TRBV7-9	14	TRBJ2-7
TGTGCCAGCAGCTTTGGTAACTTCTACGAGCAGTACTTC	CASSFGNFYEQYF	-	-	TRBV5-8	13	TRBJ2-7
TGTGCCAGTAGTATAGGGGACAGGGGTATCAATCAGCCCCAGCATTTT	CASSIGDRGINQPQHF	few	TRBD1	TRBV19	16	TRBJ1-5
TGTGCCAGCAGTTTAAACCCCGCGGCAGCCTACGAGCAGTACTTC	CASSLNPAAAYEQYF	-	-	TRBV28	15	TRBJ2-7
TGCGCCAGCAGACCCGGACTAGCGGGATACAATGAGCAGTTCTTC	CASRPGLAGYNEQFF	-	TRBD2	TRBV10-1	15	TRBJ2-1
TGTGCCTCGGGGAGGGCCAACAATGAGCAGTTCTTC	CASGRANNEQFF	-	TRBD2	TRBV10-3	12	TRBJ2-1
TGTGCCAGCCAACATCAGGGACAGGGGTGGCAGCCCCAGCATTTT	CASQHQGQGWQPQHF	-	TRBD1	TRBV6-5	15	TRBJ1-5
TGTGCCAGCAGTGACGTCCAAACTCTCCACTTT	CASSDVQTLHF	-	-	TRBV25-1	11	TRBJ1-6
TGTGCCAGCAGTGAACAGGGAACCGGGGAGCTGTTTTTT	CASSEQGTGELFF	-	-	TRBV6-4	13	TRBJ2-2
TGTGCCAGCACCCTCGGGAACGACGGAGAGACCCAGTACTTC	CASTLGNDGETQYF	-	-	TRBV2	14	TRBJ2-5
TGTGCCAGCAGCGTAGGGCTAGCGGGGGTAGCCGTAGAGACCCAGTACTTC	CASSVGLAGVAVETQYF	-	TRBD2	TRBV9	17	TRBJ2-5
TGTGCCAGCAGAGCGACTAGCGGGGATAATGAGCAGTTCTTC	CASRATSGDNEQFF	-	TRBD2	TRBV2	14	TRBJ2-1
TGCAGCGTTGCTGGACTAGCGCGGACAGATACGCAGTATTTT	CSVAGLARTDTQYF	-	TRBD2	TRBV29-1	14	TRBJ2-3
TGTGCCACTGCCGGATACGAGGGGGACAATGAAAAACTGTTTTTT	CATAGYEGDNEKLFF	-	-	TRBV10-3	15	TRBJ1-4
TGTGCCAGCAGCAATCCACTCACAGGGAAGATCACAGATACGCAGTATTTT	CASSNPLTGKITDTQYF	-	-	TRBV2	17	TRBJ2-3
TGTGCCAGTAGGGGACAGGGGGCGATTGGGGCCAACGTCCTGACTTTC	CASRGQGAIGANVLTF	-	TRBD1	TRBV19	16	TRBJ2-6
TGTGCCAGCAGCCAAGAACAGGGGCGGACTGAAGCTTTCTTT	CASSQEQGRTEAFF	-	TRBD1	TRBV4-2	14	TRBJ1-1
TGTGCCAGCAGCTTAGAGGGGCGAACTAATGAAAAACTGTTTTTT	CASSLEGRTNEKLFF	-	-	TRBV7-2	15	TRBJ1-4
TGTGCCAGCAGCCTAAGACGGCAGGGTCTGGACGAGCAGTACTTC	CASSLRRQGLDEQYF	-	-	TRBV11-2	15	TRBJ2-7
TGTGCCAGCAGCCCTTACCGGGGGAGCCCTACCTACGAGCAGTACTTC	CASSPYRGSPTYEQYF	-	-	TRBV4-2	16	TRBJ2-7
TGTGCCAGCGCACCCGGGACAGTTTCCTACGAGCAGTACTTC	CASAPGTVSYEQYF	-	TRBD1	TRBV6-5	14	TRBJ2-7
TGTGCCATCACCTGGGGGGCTAACTATGGCTACACCTTC	CAITWGANYGYTF	-	-	TRBV10-3	13	TRBJ1-2
TGTGCCAGCAGCCCAGGGACAGGGCGCACAGATACGCAGTATTTT	CASSPGTGRTDTQYF	-	TRBD1	TRBV3-1/TRBV3-2	15	TRBJ2-3
TGTGCCAGCTCACCACCATCAGGACAGGGTGGTAATTCACCCCTCCACTTT	CASSPPSGQGGNSPLHF	once	TRBD1	TRBV18	17	TRBJ1-6
TGTGCCAGCAGTCCCGACAGGGGCCGTCAAGAGACCCAGTACTTC	CASSPDRGRQETQYF	-	TRBD1	TRBV27	15	TRBJ2-5
TGCGCCAGCAGCACCCCCTCCACGACAGGGACCTATTCACCCCTCCACTTT	CASSTPSTTGTYSPLHF	-	TRBD1	TRBV4-1	17	TRBJ1-6
TGTGCCAGCAGCTTATCTGGGACAGGTGGAAACACCATATATTTT	CASSLSGTGGNTIYF	-	TRBD1	TRBV7-6	15	TRBJ1-3
TGTGCCAGTAGTATTACAGGGACCCAGCCCCAGCATTTT	CASSITGTQPQHF	-	-	TRBV19	13	TRBJ1-5